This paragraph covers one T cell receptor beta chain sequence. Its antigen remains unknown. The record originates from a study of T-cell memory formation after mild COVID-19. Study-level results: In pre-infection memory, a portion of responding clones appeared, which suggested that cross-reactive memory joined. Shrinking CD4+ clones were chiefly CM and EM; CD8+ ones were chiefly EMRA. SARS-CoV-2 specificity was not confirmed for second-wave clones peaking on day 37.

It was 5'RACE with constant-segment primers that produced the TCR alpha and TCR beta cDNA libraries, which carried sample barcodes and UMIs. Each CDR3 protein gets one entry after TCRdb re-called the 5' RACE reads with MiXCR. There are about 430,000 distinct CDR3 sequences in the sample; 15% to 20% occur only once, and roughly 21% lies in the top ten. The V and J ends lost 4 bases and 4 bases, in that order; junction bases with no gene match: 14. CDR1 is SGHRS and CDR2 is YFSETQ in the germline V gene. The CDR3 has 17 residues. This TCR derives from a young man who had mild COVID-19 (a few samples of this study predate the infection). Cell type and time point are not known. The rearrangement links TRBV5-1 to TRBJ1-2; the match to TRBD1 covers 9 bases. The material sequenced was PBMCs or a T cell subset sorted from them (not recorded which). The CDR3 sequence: CASSPFPGTGSGYGYTF. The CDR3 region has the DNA TGCGCCAGCAGCCCCTTCCCAGGGACAGGGTCGGGCTATGGCTACACCTTC.